This record looks at one TCR beta chain sequence and its context. The V gene end was trimmed by 1 base and the J gene end by 3 bases; junction bases not matched to a gene: 19. CDR1 is SNHLY, CDR2 FYNNEI, per germline. This CDR3 has 20 residues. Assay used: immunoSEQ multiplex PCR; TCRdb lists only in-frame clones, some missing. This table has 2.3 million or so clones, approximately 95% appearing once. This sample is part of a study of shared clonotypes between healthy human individuals. Sequenced sample: naive CD4+ T cells from PBMCs. As for subset: CD45RA+ positively selected. The receptor comes from a man aged 18 to 29 in good health. Some clones in this sample may be carry-over from other donors' samples. This chain connects TRBV2 to TRBJ2-3; 7 nucleotides line up with TRBD2. The CDR3 bases are TGTGCCAGCAGTGAAGGGACTAGGTTGGGTGACGGGGACTTAACAGATACGCAGTATTTT. Translated: CASSEGTRLGDGDLTDTQYF. The full variable domain, completed using reference TRBV2 and TRBJ2-3, is EPEVTQTPSHQVTQMGQEVILRCVPISNHLYFYWYRQILGQKVEFLVSFYNNEISEKSEIFDDQFSVERPDGSNFTLKIRSTKLEDSAMYFCASSEGTRLGDGDLTDTQYFGPGTRLTVL.